This T cell receptor (beta chain) came from a study of OX40 agonist ivuxolimab in advanced cancers. Study in general: Therapy given before enrollment (anti-PD-1, anti-PD-L1 or anti-CTLA-4) was allowed, and over 35% had some. Study-wide results and limits: The CD4+ and CD8+ T cells in the blood had expanded clonally by week 6 at 0.1 to 3.0 mg/kg.

As regards this clone: Its antigen is unidentified.

The length of the CDR3 is 15 residues. The V gene end was trimmed by 1 base and the J gene end by 4 bases; junction bases not matched to a gene: 6. Germline loops: CDR1 SGHDN, CDR2 FVKESK. Produced via immunoSEQ multiplex PCR; TCRdb's table is partial and in-frame only. Counted here are tens of thousands of clones, approximately 87% occurring once; the ten biggest clones make up approximately 5%. This chain uses TRBV14 with TRBJ2-7, with TRBD1 matching 8 bases. The receptor's source is an adult with an advanced solid tumor such as melanoma, head and neck, liver or kidney cancer. This sample comprised CD4+ or CD8+ T cells sorted from blood, obtained in a trial of the OX40 agonist ivuxolimab. The DNA for the CDR3 is TGTGCCAGCAGCCAAGGGACAGGGTGGGCGTACGAGCAGTACTTC. It yields the protein CASSQGTGWAYEQYF.